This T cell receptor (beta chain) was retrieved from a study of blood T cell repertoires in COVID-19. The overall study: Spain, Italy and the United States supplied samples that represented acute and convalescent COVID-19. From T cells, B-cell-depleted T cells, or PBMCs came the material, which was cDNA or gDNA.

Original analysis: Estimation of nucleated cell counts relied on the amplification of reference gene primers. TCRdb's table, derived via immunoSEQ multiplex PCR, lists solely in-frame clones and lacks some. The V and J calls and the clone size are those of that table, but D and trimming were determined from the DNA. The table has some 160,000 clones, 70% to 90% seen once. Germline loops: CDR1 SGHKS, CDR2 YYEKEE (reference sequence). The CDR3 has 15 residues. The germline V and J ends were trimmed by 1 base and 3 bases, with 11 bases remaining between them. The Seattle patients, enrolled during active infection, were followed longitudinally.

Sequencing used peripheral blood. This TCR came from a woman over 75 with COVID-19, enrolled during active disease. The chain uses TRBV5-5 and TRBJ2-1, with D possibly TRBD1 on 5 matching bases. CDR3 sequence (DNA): TGTGCCAGCAGCTTGTCTAGGGGTCACTACAATGAGCAGTTCTTC. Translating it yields CASSLSRGHYNEQFF.